Below are 18 T cell receptor beta chains sequenced from a single sample in a study of blood T cell repertoires in COVID-19. Sequencing was performed with immunoSEQ multiplex PCR; in TCRdb, only in-frame clones are kept and a portion is missing. The sample has about 670,000 clones, about 87% seen once. The sample comprised peripheral blood. These receptors all come from a woman younger than 30 with acute or convalescent COVID-19.

The chain recombines TRBV6-5 with TRBJ2-1; maybe TRBD2 (7 bases). The germline V gene encodes CDR1 MNHEY and CDR2 SVGAGI. V was clipped by 0 bases and J by 9 bases, with 9 bases between them. The CDR3 is made up of 13 amino acids. Here the CDR3 DNA reads TGTGCCAGCAGTTACTCGAGGGGGGGTGAGCAGTTCTTC. Its protein is CASSYSRGGEQFF.

This clone was detected only once. The chain couples TRBV6-2 or TRBV6-3 to TRBJ1-4; possible D gene TRBD1, 5 bases. CDR3 length equals 14 residues. The germline V gene encodes CDR1 MNHEY and CDR2 SVGEGT. V was pared by 6 bases and J by 4 bases, with 12 bases between. The CDR3 region is CASSRDRVNEKLFF. DNA of the CDR3: TGTGCCAGCAGCCGCGACAGAGTTAATGAAAAACTGTTTTTT.

The chain couples TRBV28 to TRBJ2-7; 8 bases fit TRBD1. CDR3 size: 16 residues. Germline values: CDR1 MDHEN, CDR2 SYDVKM. V shed 5 bases and J 5 bases; nucleotides not matched to a gene: 14. CDR3 in amino acids: CASSPRQGRLFHEQYF. CDR3 bases: TGTGCCAGCAGTCCAAGACAGGGGCGATTATTCCACGAGCAGTACTTC. The whole variable domain, filled in from reference TRBV28 and TRBJ2-7, reads DVKVTQSSRYLVKRTGEKVFLECVQDMDHENMFWYRQDPGLGLRLIYFSYDVKMKEKGDIPEGYSVSREKKERFSLILESASTNQTSMYLCASSPRQGRLFHEQYFGPGTRLTVT.

The chain has TRBV4-1 and TRBJ1-2; D gene unclear. The CDR3 has 16 residues. V was pared by 2 bases and J by 10 bases, with 23 bases between. Germline V gene data show CDR1 as MGHRA and CDR2 as YSYEKL. The CDR3: CASSQMAGNWAPAYTF. The CDR3 nucleotides are TGCGCCAGCAGCCAAATGGCAGGCAACTGGGCCCCAGCCTACACCTTC.

The sample holds one count of this clone. This chain uses TRBV9 with TRBJ2-1; perhaps TRBD2 as D (6 bases). CDR1 is SGDLS and CDR2 is YYNGEE in the germline V gene. Trimming left V 4 bases short and J 4 bases short, with 15 bases between. This CDR3 comprises 15 residues. The DNA for the CDR3 is TGTGCCAGCAGCCGAGGCAGCGGGCTATACAATGAGCAGTTCTTC. Translated: CASSRGSGLYNEQFF. The complete variable domain, with remaining parts taken from reference TRBV9 and TRBJ2-1, reads DSGVTQTPKHLITATGQRVTLRCSPRSGDLSVYWYQQSLDQGLQFLIQYYNGEERAKGNILERFSAQQFPDLHSELNLSSLELGDSALYFCASSRGSGLYNEQFFGPGTRLTVL.

The chain uses TRBV4-1 and TRBJ2-5, with D uncertain. The CDR3 has 14 residues. Germline V gene lookup returns CDR1 MGHRA and CDR2 YSYEKL. V shed 2 bases and J shed 5 bases, with 12 bases lying between them. The CDR3 bases are TGCGCCAGCAGCCAAACCCTAAGCAGGGAGACCCAGTACTTC. It encodes CASSQTLSRETQYF.

CDR3 in DNA: TGTGCCAGCTCACCCGCCTCCAGGACAGGGACCGCTAATACGCAGTATTTT. This translates into CASSPASRTGTANTQYF. The chain couples TRBV18 to TRBJ2-3; 8 nucleotides line up with TRBD1. The germline V gene has CDR1 KGHSH and CDR2 LQKENI. V was pared by 3 bases and J by 7 bases, with 15 bases of the junction left unmatched. The CDR3 has 17 residues.

The rearrangement uses TRBV2 and TRBJ1-2; perhaps TRBD1 as D (5 bases). The CDR3 contains 14 residues. CDR1 is SNHLY, CDR2 FYNNEI, per germline. Trimming left V 2 bases short and J 8 bases short, with 15 bases between. CDR3 amino acids: CASSESGGLLGYTF. For the CDR3, the DNA is TGTGCCAGCAGTGAATCGGGGGGGTTATTAGGCTACACCTTC. Full variable domain (missing parts from reference TRBV2 and TRBJ1-2): EPEVTQTPSHQVTQMGQEVILRCVPISNHLYFYWYRQILGQKVEFLVSFYNNEISEKSEIFDDQFSVERPDGSNFTLKIRSTKLEDSAMYFCASSESGGLLGYTFGSGTRLTVV.

A single count supports this clone. The chain carries TRBV13 and TRBJ1-2; TRBD1 might be the D (5 bases). Trimming stripped 0 bases from V and 4 bases from J, with 15 bases between. CDR1 PRHDT and CDR2 FYEKMQ come from the germline V gene (reference sequence). The CDR3 has 16 residues. CDR3 loop: CASSLGRTGGVYGYTF. The CDR3 coding sequence is TGTGCCAGCAGCTTAGGGCGGACCGGAGGGGTCTATGGCTACACCTTC. Variable domain in full (rest from reference TRBV13 and TRBJ1-2): AAGVIQSPRHLIKEKRETATLKCYPIPRHDTVYWYQQGPGQDPQFLISFYEKMQSDKGSIPDRFSAQQFSDYHSELNMSSLELGDSALYFCASSLGRTGGVYGYTFGSGTRLTVV.

The rearrangement uses TRBV5-5 and TRBJ1-3, with TRBD1 matching 9 bases. The CDR3 has 19 residues. With V trimmed by 3 bases and J by 2 bases, 15 bases remained unmatched. CDR1 is SGHKS, CDR2 YYEKEE, per germline (reference sequence). CDR3 sequence (DNA): TGTGCCAGCAGCTATGTTCCTCCGGGGCGACAGGGGGCTGGAAACACCATATATTTT. Its protein is CASSYVPPGRQGAGNTIYF.

The gene calls are TRBV19 and TRBJ2-2; D perhaps matches TRBD1 (6 bases). CDR3 length: 17 amino acids. Germline values: CDR1 LNHDA, CDR2 SQIVND (reference sequence). The ends were cut back, 4 bases at V and 0 bases at J, with 15 bases in the middle. The CDR3 region has the DNA TGTGCCAGTAGTACATCAGGGGCAGGTGCGAACACCGGGGAGCTGTTTTTT. This gives the protein CASSTSGAGANTGELFF.

In this sample, this clone turned up once. The CDR3 loop is CASSLDGLLNTEAFF. The CDR3 nucleotides are TGTGCCAGCAGCTTAGATGGGCTGCTGAACACTGAAGCTTTCTTT. The gene calls are TRBV11-2 and TRBJ1-1; no definite D call. The ends were cut back, 0 bases at V and 0 bases at J, with 8 bases in the middle. Looked up from germline, CDR1 is SGHAT and CDR2 is FQNNGV. The CDR3 extends over 15 amino acids.

The count of this clone is one. The V call is TRBV5-1, the J call TRBJ2-2; the D is unclear. This CDR3 has 14 residues. Germline V gene lookup returns CDR1 SGHRS and CDR2 YFSETQ. Trimming cost V 6 bases and J 6 bases, with 15 bases left between them. CDR3 DNA: TGCGCCAGCAACCTGGCCCTGATGGCCGGGGAGCTGTTTTTT. It translates to CASNLALMAGELFF.

The chain recombines TRBV6-2 or TRBV6-3 with TRBJ2-7, with 8 bases aligning to TRBD2. Germline-derived CDR1 and CDR2 are MNHEY and SVGEGT. V was clipped by 6 bases and J by 3 bases; unmatched bases: 13. This CDR3 has 16 amino acids. In DNA, the CDR3 is TGTGCCAGCAGCCGAGGCGGGGGGCGGCAGATCTACGAGCAGTACTTC. Encoded protein: CASSRGGGRQIYEQYF.

This chain connects TRBV27 to TRBJ1-6, with D possibly being TRBD1 (5 bases). This CDR3 is built from 14 residues. Germline CDR1 reads MNHEY; CDR2 reads SMNVEV (reference sequence). V was clipped by 5 bases and J by 9 bases, with 14 bases between them. The chain's CDR3 is CASSLGSQGSPLHF. The DNA of the CDR3 is TGTGCCAGCAGTCTAGGTAGTCAGGGTTCACCCCTCCACTTT.

The rearrangement uses TRBV12-3 or TRBV12-4 and TRBJ2-1; D is undetermined. V lost 10 bases and J lost 6, with 13 bases in between. The CDR3 covers 12 residues. This chain's CDR3 is CATSTAGNEQFF. The DNA of the CDR3 is TGTGCCACCTCTACCGCCGGCAATGAGCAGTTCTTC.

This sequence joins TRBV7-5 and TRBJ1-5; the table calls TRBD1, which could not be checked here. TRBV7-5 is deemed a pseudogene. CDR3 size: 16 residues. CDR3 loop: CARSLGRGQPQQPQHF. The CDR3 nucleotides read TGTGCCAGAAGCTTAGGGAGGGGACAGCCTCAGCAGCCCCAGCATTTT.

The chain has TRBV9 and TRBJ2-7; 8 bases agree with TRBD2. The trim removed 1 base at V and 2 bases at J, leaving 2 bases unmatched. This CDR3 spans 14 amino acids. The germline V gene has CDR1 SGDLS and CDR2 YYNGEE. This CDR3 is CASSVRAGAYEQYF. The CDR3 region has the DNA TGTGCCAGCAGCGTAAGAGCGGGGGCCTACGAGCAGTACTTC. Looking up the rest from reference TRBV9 and TRBJ2-7 gives the full variable domain: DSGVTQTPKHLITATGQRVTLRCSPRSGDLSVYWYQQSLDQGLQFLIQYYNGEERAKGNILERFSAQQFPDLHSELNLSSLELGDSALYFCASSVRAGAYEQYFGPGTRLTVT.